What follows describes a single T cell receptor beta chain. Other DNA sequences in this sample translate to the same CDR3. The entry originates in a study of shared clonotypes between healthy human individuals. The overall study: CD4 naive cells filled three plates per donor, CD4 memory three, CD8 naive two and CD8 memory one.

The CD4+ fraction was divided into a CD45RA+ naive subset and a CD45RA-negative memory subset. This CDR3 has 14 amino acids. The V and J ends lost 3 bases and 8 bases respectively, with 15 bases between them. Germline V lookup: CDR1 SGHNT, CDR2 YYREEE (reference sequence). Sequencing used immunoSEQ multiplex PCR; TCRdb keeps in-frame clones, though not all of them. The sample has a few million clones, around nine tenths seen once. The rearrangement joins TRBV5-4 to TRBJ2-4; the D gene is possibly TRBD1 (7 bases). Material: naive CD4+ T cells sorted from blood. The subset was: CD45RA+ positively selected. The sequence was collected from a man aged 18 to 29 in good health. The CDR3 spells CASSSRQGGDIQYF. CDR3 nucleotides: TGTGCCAGCAGCTCGAGACAGGGAGGAGACATTCAGTACTTC.